The next 29 T cell receptor beta chains were all read from a single sample in a study of cytomegalovirus exposure and HLA in healthy donors. Amplification used 60 Vbeta primers and 13 Jbeta primers. The assay was immunoSEQ multiplex PCR, and TCRdb's table has in-frame clones only and misses some. The table lists 150,000 to 200,000 clones, roughly 70% of them singletons. The sample consisted of PBMCs. The receptors here all came from a woman aged 25 to 39 in good health and CMV-seronegative.

V usage is TRBV7-9 and J usage is TRBJ2-5; D possibly corresponds to TRBD1 (6 bases). Trimming took 3 bases from V and 5 from J, leaving 16 bases between them. The germline V gene has CDR1 SEHNR and CDR2 FQNEAQ (reference sequence). There are 15 residues in the CDR3. This CDR3 reads CASSFSQQGRETQYF. CDR3 in DNA: TGTGCCAGCAGCTTTTCACAACAGGGACGCGAGACCCAGTACTTC.

The chain joins TRBV11-2 to TRBJ2-4, with 7 positions matching TRBD2. CDR1 is SGHAT and CDR2 is FQNNGV in the germline V gene. V was pared by 1 base and J by 8 bases, with 11 bases of the junction left unmatched. The CDR3 covers 16 residues. CDR3: CASSLVAGTKPHIQYF. As DNA, the CDR3 is TGTGCCAGCAGCTTAGTGGCCGGGACTAAACCCCACATTCAGTACTTC.

The rearrangement uses TRBV19 and TRBJ2-3, with 9 bases identical to TRBD2. V dropped 3 bases and J dropped 0; count of bases not matched to a gene: 1. CDR3 size: 15 residues. In germline, CDR1 is LNHDA, CDR2 SQIVND (reference sequence). The CDR3 reads CASSMTSGSTDTQYF. The DNA of the CDR3 is TGTGCCAGTAGTATGACTAGCGGTAGCACAGATACGCAGTATTTT. Looking up the rest from reference TRBV19 and TRBJ2-3 gives the full variable domain: DGGITQSPKYLFRKEGQNVTLSCEQNLNHDAMYWYRQDPGQGLRLIYYSQIVNDFQKGDIAEGYSVSREKKESFPLTVTSAQKNPTAFYLCASSMTSGSTDTQYFGPGTRLTVL.

V usage is TRBV6-1 and J usage is TRBJ1-1, with 9 bases that match TRBD1. Germline assignment: CDR1 MNHNS and CDR2 SASEGT. With V trimmed by 6 bases and J by 11 bases, 7 bases remained unmatched. CDR3 length equals 12 residues. The CDR3 DNA follows: TGTGCCAGCAGGGCGACAGGGGGGTGGGCTTTCTTT. Protein sequence: CASRATGGWAFF.

The chain has TRBV25-1 and TRBJ1-4; TRBD1 might be the D (6 bases). Per germline, CDR1 MGHDK and CDR2 SYGVNS. Trimming removed 3 bases from V and 5 bases from J, with 13 bases in between. There are 15 residues in the CDR3. CDR3 protein: CASSEEWTENEKLFF. The CDR3 nucleotides read TGTGCCAGCAGTGAGGAGTGGACAGAGAATGAAAAACTGTTTTTT.

This clone turned up a few times. The rearrangement links TRBV9 to TRBJ2-7, with D perhaps TRBD1 (6 bases). The CDR3 covers 18 residues. V was cut by 4 bases and J by 2 bases, with 25 bases left in between. Per germline, CDR1 SGDLS and CDR2 YYNGEE. The CDR3 sequence is CASSPHAIPGDKTYEQYF. CDR3 DNA: TGTGCCAGCAGCCCCCACGCGATCCCAGGGGACAAGACCTACGAGCAGTACTTC.

This sequence joins TRBV9 and TRBJ2-5, with a possible D match to TRBD2 (5 bases). CDR3 length: 13 amino acids. The V end was cut by 5 bases, the J end by 2 bases, with 10 bases between. Germline V CDR1 and CDR2: SGDLS, YYNGEE. The CDR3 loop reads CASSIEGQETQYF. As DNA, the CDR3 is TGTGCCAGCAGTATCGAGGGACAAGAGACCCAGTACTTC.

V gene TRBV6-5 combines with J gene TRBJ1-6; D is uncertain. The CDR3 contains 9 residues. Germline V gives CDR1 MNHEY, CDR2 SVGAGI. CDR3 amino acids: CASGPPLHF. CDR3 bases: TGTGCTTCGGGTCCACCCCTCCACTTT.

The J gene is TRBJ1-2, the V gene TRBV5-3; 7 nucleotides agree with TRBD1. TRBV5-3 is recorded as an ORF, its role being uncertain. J was trimmed by 7 bases and V by 1 base; bases with no gene match: 7. The CDR3 extends over 14 amino acids. CDR3 nucleotide sequence: TGTGCCAGAAGCTTGACAGGGGATTGTAGTGGCTACACCTTC. Translation gives CARSLTGDCSGYTF.

This clone came up a few times. The rearrangement links TRBV18 to TRBJ2-7, with 9 bases that match TRBD1. V lost 0 bases, J lost 2 bases, and 5 bases stayed unmatched. The CDR3 runs 16 residues. From germline, CDR1 is KGHSH and CDR2 LQKENI. The CDR3 nucleotides are TGTGCCAGCTCACCACCACCGTGGACAGGGGCCTACGAGCAGTACTTC. This gives the protein CASSPPPWTGAYEQYF.

To note about this clone: One end of the junction varies from germline; a read error may be responsible. The rearrangement uses TRBV7-2 and TRBJ1-2; 8 positions match TRBD1. The germline V gene encodes CDR1 SGHTA and CDR2 FQGNSA. This CDR3 region has 14 residues. CDR3 coding DNA: TGTGCCAGCAGCCTAGCCAGGGGGCAGGATGGCTACACCTTC. Translating gives CASSLARGQDGYTF.

This clone was observed once. The rearrangement links TRBV2 to TRBJ2-7; possible D gene TRBD2, 5 bases. CDR3 size: 14 residues. The V end was cut by 5 bases, the J end by 0 bases, with 11 bases between. Germline CDR1 and CDR2: SNHLY and FYNNEI. The CDR3: CASSPGRVSYEQYF. The CDR3 DNA is TGTGCCAGCAGTCCCGGGCGGGTCTCCTACGAGCAGTACTTC.

The chain has TRBV10-1 and TRBJ2-7, with 13 bases aligning to TRBD2. CDR3 length: 15 amino acids. Germline V gene lookup returns CDR1 WNHNN and CDR2 SYGVQD (reference sequence). The ends lost 6 bases at V and 5 bases at J; junction bases unmatched: 7. CDR3 amino acids: CASRSEGLAGHEQYF. Here the CDR3 DNA reads TGCGCCAGCAGATCGGAGGGACTAGCGGGGCACGAGCAGTACTTC.

In its sample, this clone was seen a few times. The chain carries TRBV6-1 and TRBJ2-3; 14 bases align to TRBD2. CDR1 is MNHNS and CDR2 is SASEGT in the germline V gene. The CDR3 runs 17 residues. V shed 2 bases, J shed 6 bases, and the junction held 7 bases outside the gene matches. The CDR3 here is CASSEMTSGRGTDTQYF. CDR3 in DNA: TGTGCCAGCAGTGAAATGACTAGCGGGAGGGGGACGGATACGCAGTATTTT.

The rearrangement joins TRBV6-5 to TRBJ2-7, with 10 bases fitting TRBD2. Germline V gives CDR1 MNHEY, CDR2 SVGAGI. The CDR3 runs 15 residues. With V trimmed by 2 bases and J by 2 bases, 3 bases remained unmatched. This chain's CDR3 is CASSYNSGGPYEQYF. In DNA, the CDR3 is TGTGCCAGCAGTTACAATAGCGGGGGGCCCTACGAGCAGTACTTC.

This clone was seen more than once but under ten times. J is TRBJ1-6 and V is TRBV2; the match to TRBD1 covers 8 bases. Germline lookup yields CDR1 SNHLY and CDR2 FYNNEI. The CDR3 loop spans 14 amino acids. Trimming at V came to 3 bases and at J to 8 bases, leaving 3 bases not matched to a gene. CDR3 DNA sequence: TGTGCCAGCAGTGAGGGGACAGGTTATTCACCCCTCCACTTT. This translates into CASSEGTGYSPLHF.

The chain employs TRBV30 and TRBJ2-1; the match to TRBD2 covers 12 bases. CDR3 length: 17 amino acids. Trimming cost V 5 bases and J 5 bases; bases outside gene matches: 13. Germline CDR1 and CDR2: GTSNPN and SVGIG (reference sequence). The DNA for the CDR3 is TGTGCCTGGCGGTTACGGACTAGCGGGACTCCTAACAATGAGCAGTTCTTC. Protein: CAWRLRTSGTPNNEQFF. The full variable domain, in which reference TRBV30 and TRBJ2-1 provide the parts outside the CDR3, is SQTIHQWPATLVQPVGSPLSLECTVEGTSNPNLYWYRQAAGRGLQLLFYSVGIGQISSEVPQNLSASRPQDRQFILSSKKLLLSDSGFYLCAWRLRTSGTPNNEQFFGPGTRLTVL.

The chain has TRBV2 and TRBJ2-7; D is uncertain. Per germline, CDR1 SNHLY and CDR2 FYNNEI. Deletions cut 4 bases from V and 5 bases from J, with 6 bases between. This CDR3 is built from 11 residues. Here the CDR3 reads CASSGADEQYF. CDR3 DNA: TGTGCCAGCAGTGGGGCCGACGAGCAGTACTTC.

This clone was observed a few times. V gene TRBV6-1 combines with J gene TRBJ1-5; D gene uncertain. Germline V gives CDR1 MNHNS, CDR2 SASEGT. The CDR3 consists of 13 residues. Trimming removed 7 bases at V and 2 bases at J, with 9 bases between. CDR3 in amino acids: CASKEGGNQPQHF. The CDR3 DNA sequence: TGTGCCAGCAAGGAGGGAGGCAATCAGCCCCAGCATTTT.

The rearrangement joins TRBV10-3 to TRBJ2-1; maybe TRBD2 (5 bases). Germline assignment: CDR1 ENHRY and CDR2 SYGVKD. This CDR3 region has 13 residues. V lost 9 bases to trimming and J lost 6 bases, with 15 bases between them. The CDR3 spells CAIKEIRGNEQFF. The CDR3 nucleotides are TGTGCCATAAAGGAGATCCGGGGCAATGAGCAGTTCTTC.

The J gene is TRBJ2-7, the V gene TRBV7-2, with 8 bases lining up with TRBD1. The V gene's germline CDR1 is SGHTA and CDR2 FQGNSA. V lost 5 bases to trimming and J lost 5 bases; unmatched junction nucleotides: 11. The CDR3 extends over 15 amino acids. CDR3 protein: CASSPLSGGGDEQYF. The CDR3 bases are TGTGCCAGCAGCCCCTTATCAGGGGGCGGAGACGAGCAGTACTTC.

V gene TRBV4-1 combines with J gene TRBJ2-7; TRBD1 agrees at 9 bases. Germline lookup yields CDR1 MGHRA and CDR2 YSYEKL. Germline trimming cut 2 bases from V and 6 bases from J; bases unmatched to any gene: 8. CDR3 size: 15 residues. The CDR3 coding sequence is TGCGCCAGCAGCCAACTGGGGGGACAGGGCGCCGAGCAGTACTTC. This gives the protein CASSQLGGQGAEQYF.

This clone showed up just once. The chain recombines TRBV6-4 with TRBJ2-1; 9 bases fit TRBD2. The ends lost 4 bases at V and 4 bases at J; junction bases unmatched: 5. Germline lookup yields CDR1 MRHNA and CDR2 SNTAGT. This CDR3 comprises 15 residues. CDR3 sequence (DNA): TGTGCCAGCAGTGCGGCTAGCGGGGTATACAATGAGCAGTTCTTC. This gives the protein CASSAASGVYNEQFF.

The rearrangement joins TRBV4-1 to TRBJ2-6; 7 bases line up with TRBD1. The J segment lost 0 bases and the V segment lost 0 bases, leaving 5 bases of the junction unmatched. The V gene's germline CDR1 is MGHRA and CDR2 YSYEKL. This CDR3 region has 18 residues. The DNA of the CDR3 is TGCGCCAGCAGCCAAGACAGGGGGAGACTCTCTGGGGCCAACGTCCTGACTTTC. This codes for CASSQDRGRLSGANVLTF.

This clone turned up a few times. The rearrangement uses TRBV2 and TRBJ2-2, with D possibly TRBD1 on 5 matching bases. Germline V gene lookup returns CDR1 SNHLY and CDR2 FYNNEI. Trimming stripped 8 bases from V and 3 bases from J, with 13 bases between. This CDR3 contains 14 residues. For the CDR3, the DNA is TGTGCCAGCCAGTCACAGGCCTACACCGGGGAGCTGTTTTTT. Protein product: CASQSQAYTGELFF. Full variable domain (outside the CDR3, taken from reference TRBV2 and TRBJ2-2): EPEVTQTPSHQVTQMGQEVILRCVPISNHLYFYWYRQILGQKVEFLVSFYNNEISEKSEIFDDQFSVERPDGSNFTLKIRSTKLEDSAMYFCASQSQAYTGELFFGEGSRLTVL.

The chain combines TRBV4-1 with TRBJ2-1, with 9 bases fitting TRBD2. The germline gives CDR1 MGHRA, CDR2 YSYEKL. The CDR3 runs 13 residues. J gave up 9 bases and V 6 bases, and 6 bases lay outside the gene matches. The CDR3 nucleotides read TGCGCCAGCAGTCGCGGGGGGGCCAGTGAGCAGTTCTTC. Residues: CASSRGGASEQFF.

This clone was seen just once. The chain has TRBV15 and TRBJ1-1; D not resolved. CDR3 length: 11 amino acids. The germline V and J ends were trimmed by 5 bases and 7 bases, with 8 bases remaining between them. Germline V lookup: CDR1 LNHNV, CDR2 YYDKDF (reference sequence). The CDR3 DNA reads as TGTGCCACCAGCGGCCGTGTTGAAGCTTTCTTT. Encoded protein: CATSGRVEAFF. Variable domain in full (rest from reference TRBV15 and TRBJ1-1): DAMVIQNPRYQVTQFGKPVTLSCSQTLNHNVMYWYQQKSSQAPKLLFHYYDKDFNNEADTPDNFQSRRPNTSFCFLDIRSPGLGDTAMYLCATSGRVEAFFGQGTRLTVV.

V gene TRBV15 combines with J gene TRBJ2-5, with 9 positions matching TRBD2. CDR3 length: 15 residues. V shed 5 bases, J shed 1 base, and the junction held 5 bases outside the gene matches. Germline V gene sequence: CDR1 LNHNV, CDR2 YYDKDF (reference sequence). CDR3 DNA sequence: TGTGCCACCAGCTGGAGCGGGAGGACCCAAGAGACCCAGTACTTC. Its translation is CATSWSGRTQETQYF. The whole variable domain, remainder taken from reference TRBV15 and TRBJ2-5, is DAMVIQNPRYQVTQFGKPVTLSCSQTLNHNVMYWYQQKSSQAPKLLFHYYDKDFNNEADTPDNFQSRRPNTSFCFLDIRSPGLGDTAMYLCATSWSGRTQETQYFGPGTRLLVL.

This clone was seen a handful of times. The chain is built from TRBV11-2 and TRBJ1-1; D may be TRBD1 (6 bases). Germline CDR1 and CDR2: SGHAT and FQNNGV. V was clipped by 4 bases and J by 10 bases, with 10 bases between them. CDR3 length: 11 amino acids. CDR3 sequence reads: CASSSTGTAFF. CDR3 nucleotide sequence: TGTGCCAGCAGCTCGACAGGTACAGCTTTCTTT.